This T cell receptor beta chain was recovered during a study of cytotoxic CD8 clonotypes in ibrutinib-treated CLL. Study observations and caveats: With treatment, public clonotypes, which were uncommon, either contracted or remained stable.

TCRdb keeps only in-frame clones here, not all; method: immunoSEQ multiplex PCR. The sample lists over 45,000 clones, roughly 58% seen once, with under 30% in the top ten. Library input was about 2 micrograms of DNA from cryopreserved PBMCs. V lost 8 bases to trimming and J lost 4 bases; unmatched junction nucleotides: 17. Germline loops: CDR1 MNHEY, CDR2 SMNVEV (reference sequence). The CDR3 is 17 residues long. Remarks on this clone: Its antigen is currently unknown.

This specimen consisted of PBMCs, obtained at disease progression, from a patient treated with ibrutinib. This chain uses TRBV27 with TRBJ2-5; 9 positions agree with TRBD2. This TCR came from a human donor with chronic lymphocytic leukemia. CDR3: CASRRLAGSSVGETQYF. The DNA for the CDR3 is TGTGCCAGCCGACGGCTAGCGGGGTCCTCCGTGGGAGAGACCCAGTACTTC.